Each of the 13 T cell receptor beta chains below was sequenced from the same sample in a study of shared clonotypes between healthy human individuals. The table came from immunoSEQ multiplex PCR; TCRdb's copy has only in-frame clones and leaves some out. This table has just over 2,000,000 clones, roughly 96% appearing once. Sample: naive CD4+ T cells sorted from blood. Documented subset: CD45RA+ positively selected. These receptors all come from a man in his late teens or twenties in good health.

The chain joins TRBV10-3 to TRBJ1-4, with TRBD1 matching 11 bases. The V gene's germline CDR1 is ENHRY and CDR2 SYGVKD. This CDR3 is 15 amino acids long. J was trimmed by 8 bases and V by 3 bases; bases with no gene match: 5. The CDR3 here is CAISDPDRGQEKLFF. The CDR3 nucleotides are TGTGCCATCAGTGACCCGGACAGGGGGCAGGAAAAACTGTTTTTT.

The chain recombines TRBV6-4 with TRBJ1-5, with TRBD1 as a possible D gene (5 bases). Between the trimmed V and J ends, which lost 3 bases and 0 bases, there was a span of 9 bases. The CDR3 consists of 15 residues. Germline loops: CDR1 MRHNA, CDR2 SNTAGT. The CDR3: CASSEYGTSNQPQHF. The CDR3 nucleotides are TGTGCCAGCAGTGAGTATGGGACTAGCAATCAGCCCCAGCATTTT.

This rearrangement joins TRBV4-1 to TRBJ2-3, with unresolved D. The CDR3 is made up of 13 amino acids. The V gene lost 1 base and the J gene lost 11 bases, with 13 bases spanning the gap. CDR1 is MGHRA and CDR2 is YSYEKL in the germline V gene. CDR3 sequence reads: CASSQALTVGQYF. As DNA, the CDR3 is TGCGCCAGCAGCCAAGCTCTCACGGTTGGGCAGTATTTT.

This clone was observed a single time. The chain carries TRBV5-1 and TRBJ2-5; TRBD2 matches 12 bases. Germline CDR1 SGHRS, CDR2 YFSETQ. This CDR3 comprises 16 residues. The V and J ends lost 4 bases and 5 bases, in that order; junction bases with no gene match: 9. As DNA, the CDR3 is TGCGCCAGCAGCCCCCCGACTAGCGGGAGTGGGGAGACCCAGTACTTC. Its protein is CASSPPTSGSGETQYF.

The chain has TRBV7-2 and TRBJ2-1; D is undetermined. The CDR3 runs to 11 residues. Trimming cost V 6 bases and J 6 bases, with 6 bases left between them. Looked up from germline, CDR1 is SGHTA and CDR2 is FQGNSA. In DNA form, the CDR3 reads TGTGCCAGCAGGGGGTTCAATGAGCAGTTCTTC. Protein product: CASRGFNEQFF.

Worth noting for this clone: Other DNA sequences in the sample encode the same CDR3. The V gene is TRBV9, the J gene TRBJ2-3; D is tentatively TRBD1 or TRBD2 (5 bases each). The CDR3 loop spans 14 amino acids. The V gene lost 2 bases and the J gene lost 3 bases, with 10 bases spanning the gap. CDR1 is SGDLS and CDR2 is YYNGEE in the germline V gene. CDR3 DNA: TGTGCCAGCAGCGTCGGGACCGGAACAGATACGCAGTATTTT. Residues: CASSVGTGTDTQYF. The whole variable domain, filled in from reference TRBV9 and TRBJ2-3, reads DSGVTQTPKHLITATGQRVTLRCSPRSGDLSVYWYQQSLDQGLQFLIQYYNGEERAKGNILERFSAQQFPDLHSELNLSSLELGDSALYFCASSVGTGTDTQYFGPGTRLTVL.

The CDR3 region is CASRQDRDYGYTF. The CDR3 DNA follows: TGTGCCAGCAGACAAGACAGGGACTATGGCTACACCTTC. This rearrangement joins TRBV7-9 to TRBJ1-2, with 7 bases identical to TRBD1. J gave up 3 bases and V 6 bases, and 4 bases lay outside the gene matches. The CDR3 is 13 residues long. From germline, CDR1 is SEHNR and CDR2 FQNEAQ (reference sequence).

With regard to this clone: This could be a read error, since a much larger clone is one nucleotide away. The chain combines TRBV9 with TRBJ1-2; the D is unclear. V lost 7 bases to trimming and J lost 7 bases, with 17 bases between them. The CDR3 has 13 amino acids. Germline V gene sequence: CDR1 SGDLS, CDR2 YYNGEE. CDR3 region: CASEESRARGYTF. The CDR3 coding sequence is TGTGCCAGCGAGGAATCCCGAGCACGTGGCTACACCTTC.

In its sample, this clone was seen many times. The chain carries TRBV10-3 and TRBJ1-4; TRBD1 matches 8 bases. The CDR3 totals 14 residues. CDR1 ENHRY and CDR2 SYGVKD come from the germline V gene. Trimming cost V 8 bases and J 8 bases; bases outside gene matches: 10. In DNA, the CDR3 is TGTGCCATCGGGACGGACAGGGAAAGCGAAAAACTGTTTTTT. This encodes CAIGTDRESEKLFF.

This chain's CDR3 is CASSRTGNTEAFF. Written as DNA, the CDR3 is TGTGCCAGCAGTAGGACAGGGAACACTGAAGCTTTCTTT. The chain employs TRBV6-6 and TRBJ1-1, with 7 bases aligning to TRBD1. The CDR3 length is 13 residues. V was pared by 5 bases and J by 1 base, with 1 base of the junction left unmatched. CDR1 MNHNY and CDR2 SVGAGI come from the germline V gene (reference sequence).

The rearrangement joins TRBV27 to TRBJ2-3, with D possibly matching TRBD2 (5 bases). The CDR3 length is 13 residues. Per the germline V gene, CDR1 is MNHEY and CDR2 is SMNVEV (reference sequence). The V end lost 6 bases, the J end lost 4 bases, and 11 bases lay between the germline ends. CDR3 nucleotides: TGTGCCAGCAGGCCCCTCGGGGCAGATACGCAGTATTTT. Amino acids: CASRPLGADTQYF.

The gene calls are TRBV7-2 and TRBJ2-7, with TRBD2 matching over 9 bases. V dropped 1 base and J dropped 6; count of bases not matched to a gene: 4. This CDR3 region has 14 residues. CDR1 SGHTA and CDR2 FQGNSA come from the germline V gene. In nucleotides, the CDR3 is TGTGCCAGCAGCTTAGGGCGGGGGGGCCGCGAGCAGTACTTC. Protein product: CASSLGRGGREQYF.

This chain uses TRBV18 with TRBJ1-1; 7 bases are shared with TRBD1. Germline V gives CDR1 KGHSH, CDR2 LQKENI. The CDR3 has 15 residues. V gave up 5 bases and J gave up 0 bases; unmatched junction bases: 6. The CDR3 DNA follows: TGTGCCAGCTCAGAAGACAGGGCAATGAACACTGAAGCTTTCTTT. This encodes CASSEDRAMNTEAFF.